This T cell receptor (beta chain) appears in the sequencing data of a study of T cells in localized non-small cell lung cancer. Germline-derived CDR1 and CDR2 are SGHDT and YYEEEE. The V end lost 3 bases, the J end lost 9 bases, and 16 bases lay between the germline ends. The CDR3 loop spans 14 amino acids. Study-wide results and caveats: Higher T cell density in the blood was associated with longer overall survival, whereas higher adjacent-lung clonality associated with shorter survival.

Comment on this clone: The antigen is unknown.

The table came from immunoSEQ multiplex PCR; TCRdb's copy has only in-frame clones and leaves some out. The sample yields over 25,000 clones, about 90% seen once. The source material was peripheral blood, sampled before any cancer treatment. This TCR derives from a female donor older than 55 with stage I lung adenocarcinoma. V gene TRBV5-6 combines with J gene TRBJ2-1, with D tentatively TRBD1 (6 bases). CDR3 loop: CASSSLVRTVEQFF. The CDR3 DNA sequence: TGTGCCAGCAGCTCTTTAGTACGGACAGTTGAGCAGTTCTTC.